Following are 16 T cell receptor beta chains from one sample sequenced in a study of neurological immune-mediated disorders. Each CDR3 protein is one row after TCRdb ran MiXCR on the 5' RACE reads. Here the sample spans 30,000 to 50,000 distinct CDR3 sequences, roughly 6.9% being singletons. The sequenced sample was CD4+ T cells from blood. The receptor set was obtained from a man aged 45-65 years in good health.

The sample holds many counts of this clonotype. The chain combines TRBV20-1 with TRBJ2-7, with 12 bases that match TRBD2. Germline V gives CDR1 DFQATT, CDR2 SNEGSKA (reference sequence). The CDR3 loop spans 15 amino acids. The ends lost 6 bases at V and 1 base at J; junction bases unmatched: 7. CDR3 in DNA: TGCAGTGCCATGGGGACTAGCGGGTTTTCCTACGAGCAGTACTTC. Protein: CSAMGTSGFSYEQYF.

In this sample, this clonotype turned up many times. The rearrangement joins TRBV7-3 to TRBJ2-3; tentatively, D is TRBD1 (6 bases). Germline V gene lookup returns CDR1 SGHTA and CDR2 FQGTGA. The CDR3 is 17 amino acids. Deletions cut 6 bases from V and 6 bases from J, with 25 bases between. The CDR3 is CASSSTAWDKGSDTQYF. The CDR3 DNA follows: TGTGCCAGCAGTTCCACTGCATGGGACAAGGGTTCCGATACGCAGTATTTT.

In its sample, this clonotype was seen many times. The J gene is TRBJ1-2, the V gene TRBV3-1; D uncertain. Germline CDR1 is LGHDT and CDR2 is YNNKEL (reference sequence). V lost 3 bases and J 4 bases, leaving 9 bases between the germline ends. The CDR3 is made up of 13 amino acids. CDR3 nucleotide sequence: TGTGCCAGCAGCCATACGGACGCCTATGGCTACACCTTC. Amino acid sequence: CASSHTDAYGYTF.

In this sample, this clonotype turned up many times. The chain joins TRBV7-2 to TRBJ1-5; D gene unclear. V gave up 5 bases and J gave up 3 bases, with 8 bases separating them. CDR1 and CDR2 from the germline V gene are SGHTA and FQGNSA. There are 13 residues in the CDR3. CDR3 amino acids: CASSRVHNQPQHF. The CDR3 DNA reads TGTGCCAGCAGCCGGGTCCACAATCAGCCCCAGCATTTT.

This clonotype was recorded at least ten times. The chain combines TRBV12-3 or TRBV12-4 with TRBJ2-5; 9 bases agree with TRBD1. V dropped 4 bases and J dropped 5; count of bases not matched to a gene: 5. The CDR3 length is 14 residues. The CDR3 sequence is CASSSYRGRETQYF. The CDR3 DNA reads TGTGCCAGCAGTTCATACAGGGGGCGGGAGACCCAGTACTTC.

In its sample, this clonotype was seen many times. The CDR3 sequence: CASSQDPQETQYF. CDR3 DNA sequence: TGTGCCAGCAGCCAAGATCCCCAAGAGACCCAGTACTTC. The chain combines TRBV3-1 with TRBJ2-5; D uncertain. CDR3 length: 13 amino acids. V lost 0 bases, J lost 1 base, and 3 bases lay in between. The germline CDR1 and CDR2 sequences are LGHDT and YNNKEL (reference sequence).

This clonotype occurred many times. The chain is built from TRBV7-8 and TRBJ2-7, with TRBD1 identical over 12 bases. The J segment lost 2 bases and the V segment lost 4 bases, leaving 0 bases of the junction unmatched. The CDR3 has 14 residues. The germline gives CDR1 SGHVS, CDR2 FQNEAQ. Here the CDR3 DNA reads TGTGCCAGCAGCTGGGACAGGGGGCCCTACGAGCAGTACTTC. Translating it yields CASSWDRGPYEQYF.

This clonotype was counted ten times or more. The CDR3 DNA reads TGTGCCAGCTCACCAACGGAGGGACTAGCGGGAATAAGGTACAATGAGCAGTTCTTC. Protein product: CASSPTEGLAGIRYNEQFF. The gene calls are TRBV18 and TRBJ2-1; TRBD2 aligns across 13 bases. This CDR3 is built from 19 residues. V was clipped by 2 bases and J by 4 bases; unmatched bases: 11. The germline gives CDR1 KGHSH, CDR2 LQKENI.

With regard to this clonotype: This could be a read error, since a much larger clone is one nucleotide away. This chain uses TRBV5-4 with TRBJ2-5, with 12 bases fitting TRBD2. CDR1 and CDR2 (germline): SGHNT, YYREEE (reference sequence). CDR3 size: 16 residues. Here the CDR3 DNA reads TGTGCCAACAGCTTCCCTAGCGGGAGGGCCAAAGAGACCCAGTACTTC. Amino acids: CANSFPSGRAKETQYF.

This clonotype was picked up one time. The V and J genes are TRBV7-8 and TRBJ2-3; D possibly matches TRBD1 or TRBD2 (5 bases each). CDR3 length equals 13 residues. From germline, CDR1 is SGHVS and CDR2 FQNEAQ. Between the trimmed V and J ends, which lost 5 bases and 4 bases, there was a span of 10 bases. DNA for the CDR3: TGTGCCAGCAGCCCCCGAGGGGCAGATACGCAGTATTTT. It codes for CASSPRGADTQYF.

This clonotype was seen repeatedly, ten times or more. The J gene is TRBJ2-1, the V gene TRBV20-1; no clear D. The CDR3 extends over 13 amino acids. Trimming stripped 4 bases from V and 1 base from J, with 8 bases between. Germline V gene sequence: CDR1 DFQATT, CDR2 SNEGSKA (reference sequence). The CDR3 sequence: CSAKRGSYNEQFF. CDR3 sequence (DNA): TGCAGTGCTAAAAGAGGATCCTACAATGAGCAGTTCTTC.

In this sample, this clonotype turned up a few times. The gene calls are TRBV7-9 and TRBJ2-3; TRBD2 matches 7 bases. Trimming removed 0 bases from V and 0 bases from J; junction bases left unmatched: 6. The CDR3 runs 17 residues. Germline CDR1 reads SEHNR; CDR2 reads FQNEAQ (reference sequence). CDR3 residues: CASSLALGSGSTDTQYF. The CDR3 region has the DNA TGTGCCAGCAGCTTAGCGCTCGGTAGCGGGAGCACAGATACGCAGTATTTT. The full variable domain, with the rest looked up from reference TRBV7-9 and TRBJ2-3, is DTGVSQNPRHKITKRGQNVTFRCDPISEHNRLYWYRQTLGQGPEFLTYFQNEAQLEKSRLLSDRFSAERPKGSFSTLEIQRTEQGDSAMYLCASSLALGSGSTDTQYFGPGTRLTVL.

Ten or more counts support this clonotype. This chain joins TRBV20-1 and TRBJ2-1; no reliable D call. Trimming cost V 6 bases and J 7 bases, with 16 bases left between them. CDR1 is DFQATT, CDR2 SNEGSKA, per germline (reference sequence). The CDR3 has 13 amino acids. The CDR3 is CSAARTSENEQFF. CDR3 coding DNA: TGCAGTGCCGCTCGGACGTCGGAAAATGAGCAGTTCTTC.

The sample holds many counts of this clonotype. V is TRBV20-1 and J is TRBJ2-1, with D unclear. CDR1 and CDR2 (germline): DFQATT, SNEGSKA (reference sequence). This CDR3 is built from 14 residues. V lost 3 bases and J lost 0, with 9 bases in between. Here the CDR3 reads CSARSSSSYNEQFF. The CDR3 DNA is TGCAGTGCTAGGTCAAGCAGCTCCTACAATGAGCAGTTCTTC.

This clonotype was seen repeatedly, ten times or more. CDR3 region: CAISDPGVSSYEQYF. DNA of the CDR3: TGTGCCATCAGTGATCCAGGGGTAAGCTCCTACGAGCAGTACTTC. This chain links TRBV10-3 with TRBJ2-7; a possible D gene is TRBD1 (6 bases). V was shortened by 3 bases and J by 0 bases, with 12 bases between the two germline ends. The CDR3 runs to 15 residues. Germline-derived CDR1 and CDR2 are ENHRY and SYGVKD.

This clonotype was detected many times. The chain employs TRBV7-2 and TRBJ2-7, with 9 bases matching TRBD2. CDR1 is SGHTA, CDR2 FQGNSA, per germline. The CDR3 consists of 17 residues. With V trimmed by 5 bases and J by 0 bases, 11 bases remained unmatched. CDR3 DNA: TGTGCCAGCAGCCTCCGCGGGACTAGCCAACGCTCCTACGAGCAGTACTTC. Translation gives CASSLRGTSQRSYEQYF.